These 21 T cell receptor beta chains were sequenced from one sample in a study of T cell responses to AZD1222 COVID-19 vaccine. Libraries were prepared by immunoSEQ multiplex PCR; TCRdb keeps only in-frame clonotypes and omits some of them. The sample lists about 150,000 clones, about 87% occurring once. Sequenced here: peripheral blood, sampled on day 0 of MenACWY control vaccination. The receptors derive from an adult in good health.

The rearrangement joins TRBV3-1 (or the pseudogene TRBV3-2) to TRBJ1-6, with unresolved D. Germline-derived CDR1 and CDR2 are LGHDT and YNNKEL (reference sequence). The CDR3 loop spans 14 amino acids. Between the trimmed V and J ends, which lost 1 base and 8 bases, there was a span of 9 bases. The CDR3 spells CASSQGGSDSPLHF. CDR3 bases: TGTGCCAGCAGCCAAGGTGGCAGCGATTCACCCCTCCACTTT.

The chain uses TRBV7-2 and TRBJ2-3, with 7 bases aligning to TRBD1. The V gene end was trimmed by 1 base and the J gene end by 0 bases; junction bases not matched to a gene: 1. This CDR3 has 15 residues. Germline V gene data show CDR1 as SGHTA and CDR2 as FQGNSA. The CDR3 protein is CASSLVGQSTDTQYF. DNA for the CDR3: TGTGCCAGCAGCTTAGTGGGACAGAGCACAGATACGCAGTATTTT.

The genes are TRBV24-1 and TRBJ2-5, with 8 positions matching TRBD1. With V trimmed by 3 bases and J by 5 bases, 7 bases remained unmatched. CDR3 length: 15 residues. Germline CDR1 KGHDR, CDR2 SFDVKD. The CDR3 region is CATSDGPDRAETQYF. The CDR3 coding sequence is TGTGCCACCAGTGATGGCCCGGACAGGGCCGAGACCCAGTACTTC.

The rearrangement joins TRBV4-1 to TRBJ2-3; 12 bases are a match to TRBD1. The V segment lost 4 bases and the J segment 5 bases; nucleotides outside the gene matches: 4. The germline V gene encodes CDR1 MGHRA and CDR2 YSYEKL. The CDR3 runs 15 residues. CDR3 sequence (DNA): TGCGCCAGCAGCCTGGGACAGGGGGCAATAGATACGCAGTATTTT. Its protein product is CASSLGQGAIDTQYF.

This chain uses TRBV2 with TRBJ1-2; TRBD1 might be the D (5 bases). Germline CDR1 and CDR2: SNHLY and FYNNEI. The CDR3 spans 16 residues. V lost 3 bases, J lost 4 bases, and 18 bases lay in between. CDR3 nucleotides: TGTGCCAGCAGTGATAGGGGCGGGGAATTTGGCTATGGCTACACCTTC. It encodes CASSDRGGEFGYGYTF.

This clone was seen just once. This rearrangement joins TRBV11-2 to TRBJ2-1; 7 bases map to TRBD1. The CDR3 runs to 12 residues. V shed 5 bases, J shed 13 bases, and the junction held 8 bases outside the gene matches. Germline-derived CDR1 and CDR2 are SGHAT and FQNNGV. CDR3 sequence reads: CASSPDREFQFF. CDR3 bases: TGTGCCAGCAGCCCTGACAGGGAATTTCAGTTCTTC.

CDR3 in amino acids: CASSYSRVYEQYF. DNA of the CDR3: TGTGCCAGCAGTTACTCGAGAGTCTACGAGCAGTACTTC. The chain is built from TRBV6-5 and TRBJ2-7; D call uncertain. V was pared by 0 bases and J by 3 bases, with 6 bases between. CDR1 and CDR2 from the germline V gene are MNHEY and SVGAGI. This CDR3 contains 13 residues.

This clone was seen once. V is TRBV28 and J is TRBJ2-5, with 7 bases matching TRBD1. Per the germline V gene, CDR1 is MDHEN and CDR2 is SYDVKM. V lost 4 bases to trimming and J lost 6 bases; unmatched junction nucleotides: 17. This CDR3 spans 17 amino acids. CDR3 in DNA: TGTGCCAGCAGTTCACCTGCAACCGGGACAGTCATACAGACCCAGTACTTC. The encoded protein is CASSSPATGTVIQTQYF. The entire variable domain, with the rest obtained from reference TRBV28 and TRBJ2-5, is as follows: DVKVTQSSRYLVKRTGEKVFLECVQDMDHENMFWYRQDPGLGLRLIYFSYDVKMKEKGDIPEGYSVSREKKERFSLILESASTNQTSMYLCASSSPATGTVIQTQYFGPGTRLLVL.

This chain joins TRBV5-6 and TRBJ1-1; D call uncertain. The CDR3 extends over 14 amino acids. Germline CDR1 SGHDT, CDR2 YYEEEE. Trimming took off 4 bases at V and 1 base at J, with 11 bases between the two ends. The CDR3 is CASSGGRRNTEAFF. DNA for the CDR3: TGTGCCAGCAGCGGCGGAAGGAGGAACACTGAAGCTTTCTTT. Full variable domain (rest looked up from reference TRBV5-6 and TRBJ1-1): DAGVTQSPTHLIKTRGQQVTLRCSPKSGHDTVSWYQQALGQGPQFIFQYYEEEERQRGNFPDRFSGHQFPNYSSELNVNALLLGDSALYLCASSGGRRNTEAFFGQGTRLTVV.

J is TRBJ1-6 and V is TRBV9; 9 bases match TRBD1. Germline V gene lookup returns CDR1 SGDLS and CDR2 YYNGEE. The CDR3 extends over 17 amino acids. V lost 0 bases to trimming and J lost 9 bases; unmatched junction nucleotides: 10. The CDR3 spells CASSVDSGQGKSSPLHF. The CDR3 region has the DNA TGTGCCAGCAGCGTAGACTCGGGACAGGGAAAAAGTTCACCCCTCCACTTT. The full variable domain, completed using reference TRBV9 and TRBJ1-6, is DSGVTQTPKHLITATGQRVTLRCSPRSGDLSVYWYQQSLDQGLQFLIQYYNGEERAKGNILERFSAQQFPDLHSELNLSSLELGDSALYFCASSVDSGQGKSSPLHFGNGTRLTVT.

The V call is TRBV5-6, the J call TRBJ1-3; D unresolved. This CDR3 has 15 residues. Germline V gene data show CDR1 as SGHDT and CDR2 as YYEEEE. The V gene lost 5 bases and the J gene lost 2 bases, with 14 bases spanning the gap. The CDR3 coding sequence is TGTGCCAGCAGTACATTGATGCTGCCTGGAAACACCATATATTTT. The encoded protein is CASSTLMLPGNTIYF. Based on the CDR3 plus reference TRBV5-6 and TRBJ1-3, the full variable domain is DAGVTQSPTHLIKTRGQQVTLRCSPKSGHDTVSWYQQALGQGPQFIFQYYEEEERQRGNFPDRFSGHQFPNYSSELNVNALLLGDSALYLCASSTLMLPGNTIYFGEGSWLTVV.

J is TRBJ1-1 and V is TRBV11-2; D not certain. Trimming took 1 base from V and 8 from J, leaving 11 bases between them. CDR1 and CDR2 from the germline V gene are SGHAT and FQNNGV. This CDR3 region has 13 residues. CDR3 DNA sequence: TGTGCCAGCAGCTTAGTTAGAGGGCCCGAAGCTTTCTTT. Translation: CASSLVRGPEAFF. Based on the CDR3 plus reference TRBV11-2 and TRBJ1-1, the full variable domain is EAGVAQSPRYKIIEKRQSVAFWCNPISGHATLYWYQQILGQGPKLLIQFQNNGVVDDSQLPKDRFSAERLKGVDSTLKIQPAKLEDSAVYLCASSLVRGPEAFFGQGTRLTVV.

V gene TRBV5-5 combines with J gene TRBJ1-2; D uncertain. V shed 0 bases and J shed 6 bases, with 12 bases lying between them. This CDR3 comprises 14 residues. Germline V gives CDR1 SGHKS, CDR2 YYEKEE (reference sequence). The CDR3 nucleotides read TGTGCCAGCAGCTTGGCTGGCGGTAATGATGGCTACACCTTC. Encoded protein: CASSLAGGNDGYTF.

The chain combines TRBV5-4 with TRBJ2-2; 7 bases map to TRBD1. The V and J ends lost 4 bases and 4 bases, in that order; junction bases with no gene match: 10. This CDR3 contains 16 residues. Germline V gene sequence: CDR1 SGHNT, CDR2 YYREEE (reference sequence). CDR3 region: CASSPGQKVGTGELFF. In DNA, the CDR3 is TGTGCCAGCAGCCCGGGACAGAAAGTGGGCACCGGGGAGCTGTTTTTT.

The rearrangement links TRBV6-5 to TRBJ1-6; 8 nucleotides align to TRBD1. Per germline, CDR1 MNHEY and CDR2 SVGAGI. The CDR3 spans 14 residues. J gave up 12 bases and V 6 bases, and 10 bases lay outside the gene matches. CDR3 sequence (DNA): TGTGCCAGCAGAGCGACAGGGGCTAGCGTACCCCTCCACTTT. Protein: CASRATGASVPLHF.

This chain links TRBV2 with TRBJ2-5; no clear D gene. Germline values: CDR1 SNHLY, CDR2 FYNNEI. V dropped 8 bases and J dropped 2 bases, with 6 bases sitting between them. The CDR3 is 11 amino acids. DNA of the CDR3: TGTGCCAGCTCTTCTCAAGAGACCCAGTACTTC. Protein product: CASSSQETQYF.

In nucleotides, the CDR3 is TGTGCCCATAGTGGGTCCAGGACAGGGGGCTGGCCTGAAGCTTTCTTT. It yields the protein CAHSGSRTGGWPEAFF. This rearrangement joins TRBV30 to TRBJ1-1; 11 bases map to TRBD1. The CDR3 sequence is 16 residues long. Germline CDR1 and CDR2: GTSNPN and SVGIG (reference sequence). Losses at the gene ends were 8 bases for V and 6 bases for J; bases not matched to a gene: 17.

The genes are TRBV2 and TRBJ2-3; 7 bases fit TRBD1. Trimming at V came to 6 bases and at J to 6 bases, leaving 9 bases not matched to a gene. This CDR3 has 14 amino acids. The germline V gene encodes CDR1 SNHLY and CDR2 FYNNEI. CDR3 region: CASRVRQGADTQYF. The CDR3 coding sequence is TGTGCCAGCAGGGTGAGACAGGGTGCGGATACGCAGTATTTT.

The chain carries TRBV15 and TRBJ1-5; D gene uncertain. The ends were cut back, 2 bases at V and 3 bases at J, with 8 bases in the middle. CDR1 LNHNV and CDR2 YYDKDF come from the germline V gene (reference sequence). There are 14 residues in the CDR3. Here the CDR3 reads CATSRPADNQPQHF. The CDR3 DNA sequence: TGTGCCACCAGCAGACCCGCGGACAATCAGCCCCAGCATTTT.

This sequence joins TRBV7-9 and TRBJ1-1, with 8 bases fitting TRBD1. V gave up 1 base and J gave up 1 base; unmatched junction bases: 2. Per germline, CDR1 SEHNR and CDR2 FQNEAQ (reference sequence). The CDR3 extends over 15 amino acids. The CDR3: CASSLGTGGNTEAFF. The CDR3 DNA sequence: TGTGCCAGCAGCTTAGGAACAGGGGGGAACACTGAAGCTTTCTTT.

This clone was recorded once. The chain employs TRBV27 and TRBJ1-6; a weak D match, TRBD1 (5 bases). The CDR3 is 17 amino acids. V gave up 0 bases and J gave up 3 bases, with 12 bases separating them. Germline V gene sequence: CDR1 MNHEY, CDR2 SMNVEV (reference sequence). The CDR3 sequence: CASSLSSRQNYNSPLHF. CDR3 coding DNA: TGTGCCAGCAGTTTATCGTCCCGACAGAACTATAATTCACCCCTCCACTTT.